The rows below give T cell receptor beta chains drawn from one sample of a study of blood T cell repertoires in COVID-19. Profiled with immunoSEQ multiplex PCR; TCRdb holds only in-frame clones, not every one. The table has about 140,000 clones, approximately 80% seen once. Sequenced: peripheral blood. These receptors all come from a woman older than 75 with active or convalescent COVID-19. Both conserved end residues are part of each CDR3. The D gene is left open where the match is weak. Some rows have no size entry. The others give once, few or many, or a class for an expanded clone.

abundance	d_gene	v_gene	j_gene	CDR3nt	CDR3aa
.	.	TRBV12-2	TRBJ2-3	TGTGCAAGTCGCTTAGTACAGGGGGGAGATACGCAGTATTTT	CASRLVQGGDTQYF
.	TRBD2	TRBV25-1	TRBJ2-2	TGTGCCAGCGGTGTGGGAGGGGAAACCGGGGAGCTGTTTTTT	CASGVGGETGELFF
.	.	TRBV2	TRBJ1-5	TGTGCCAGCCGGAGTATAGGCGCCAGCAATCAGCCCCAGCATTTT	CASRSIGASNQPQHF
.	.	TRBV5-6	TRBJ1-1	TGTGCCAGCAGCTTGCTCCCCACTGAAGCTTTCTTT	CASSLLPTEAFF
.	TRBD2	TRBV7-8	TRBJ2-1	TGTGCCAGCAGCCGAGGCGGACTAGCGGGGGACAATGAGCAGTTCTTC	CASSRGGLAGDNEQFF
once	.	TRBV5-1	TRBJ1-6	TGCGCCAGCAGCTTGGAGTCCCCCGGGGTAAATTCACCCCTCCACTTT	CASSLESPGVNSPLHF
.	TRBD2	TRBV19	TRBJ2-7	TGTGCCAGTAGTATGGCGGGGGACGCCTACGAGCAGTACTTC	CASSMAGDAYEQYF
.	TRBD1	TRBV6-2/TRBV6-3	TRBJ1-6	TGTGCCAGCAGCCGGGACAGGGGTAATAATTCACCCCTCCACTTT	CASSRDRGNNSPLHF
.	TRBD1	TRBV6-5	TRBJ1-2	TGTGCCAGCAGAAGGTTGCGGGGACAGAACTATGGCTACACCTTC	CASRRLRGQNYGYTF
.	TRBD2	TRBV6-5	TRBJ2-7	TGTGCCAGCAGTTCCCTAGGTTTAGCGGGGGGTGACGAGCAGTACTTC	CASSSLGLAGGDEQYF
.	TRBD1	TRBV7-2	TRBJ2-1	TGTGCCAGCAGGACCCCGAACAGGGGAACCTACAATGAGCAGTTCTTC	CASRTPNRGTYNEQFF
.	.	TRBV12-5	TRBJ2-7	TGTGCTAGTGCCCTCGCGTCTGGTCACGAGCAGTACTTC	CASALASGHEQYF
.	TRBD1	TRBV4-1	TRBJ1-4	TGCGCCAGCAGCCAAGAGGCTGAGGGGGACAGGTTGGAAAAACTGTTTTTT	CASSQEAEGDRLEKLFF
.	.	TRBV18	TRBJ2-5	TGTGCCAGCTCACCTACAAGAAACCAAGAGACCCAGTACTTC	CASSPTRNQETQYF
.	TRBD1	TRBV14	TRBJ2-1	TGTGCCAGCAACAACCCAGGGACAGGGCTTGGTGAGCAGTTCTTC	CASNNPGTGLGEQFF
.	TRBD1	TRBV7-2	TRBJ2-1	TGTGCCAGCAGCTTAGCCAGGACAGGGGGACCCTACAATGAGCAGTTCTTC	CASSLARTGGPYNEQFF
few	TRBD1	TRBV2	TRBJ1-3	TGTGCCAGCAGTGTACAGGGGGCTGCTGACTCTGGAAACACCATATATTTT	CASSVQGAADSGNTIYF
.	.	TRBV28	TRBJ2-2	TGTGCCAGCATAGGGGCAGAAAAGAACACCGGGGAGCTGTTTTTT	CASIGAEKNTGELFF
.	TRBD1	TRBV6-5	TRBJ1-2	TGTGCCAGCAGTTACGGGGGACAGGGGGCTCGCTATGGCTACACCTTC	CASSYGGQGARYGYTF
many	.	TRBV7-8	TRBJ1-4	TGTGCCAGCAGCTTAGACCTTGGCGGTCGTAATGAAAAACTGTTTTTT	CASSLDLGGRNEKLFF
.	.	TRBV28	TRBJ1-1	TGTGCCAGCACCTTCCGGGACAAGGTGAACACTGAAGCTTTCTTT	CASTFRDKVNTEAFF
few	.	TRBV28	TRBJ1-1	TGTGCCATCCAGGAGAACACTGAAGCTTTCTTT	CAIQENTEAFF
.	TRBD2	TRBV12-3/TRBV12-4	TRBJ2-1	TGTGCCAGCCAACTAGCGGGGTACAATGAGCAGTTCTTC	CASQLAGYNEQFF
once	TRBD2	TRBV15	TRBJ2-7	TGTGCCACCAGCAGAGAACTAGCGGGAGGTCGGGAGCAGTACTTC	CATSRELAGGREQYF
.	TRBD2	TRBV6-1	TRBJ2-7	TGTGCCAGCAGTGAGCGGCTAGCGGGGGGGAACCGCTACGAGCAGTACTTC	CASSERLAGGNRYEQYF
.	TRBD1	TRBV30	TRBJ1-5	TGTGCCTGGAGCCGGGACAGGCATAGCAATCAGCCCCAGCATTTT	CAWSRDRHSNQPQHF
.	.	TRBV15	TRBJ2-3	TGTGCCACCAGCAGGGACACCCTGGGCACAGATACGCAGTATTTT	CATSRDTLGTDTQYF
.	.	TRBV7-9	TRBJ2-1	TGTGCCAGCAGTTATGGGACATCGAGCTCCTACAATGAGCAGTTCTTC	CASSYGTSSSYNEQFF
.	.	TRBV3-1/TRBV3-2	TRBJ2-7	TGTGCCAGCAGCCCGTCAATCGGACAGCGCTCCTACGAGCAGTACTTC	CASSPSIGQRSYEQYF
.	.	TRBV2	TRBJ1-1	TGTGCCAGCAGTGAAAGCGAAGGGCAGGGGCCGAACACTGAAGCTTTCTTT	CASSESEGQGPNTEAFF
.	.	TRBV5-5	TRBJ1-1	TGTGCCAGCAGCTTGGGGCCGCTCACTGAAGCTTTCTTT	CASSLGPLTEAFF
.	TRBD1	TRBV9	TRBJ2-7	TGTGCCAGCAGCCCTGGACAGGGGGCCTACGAGCAGTACTTC	CASSPGQGAYEQYF
few	.	TRBV28	TRBJ1-2	TGTGCCAGCAGTTTAGGTCAGGTCTATGGCTACACCTTC	CASSLGQVYGYTF
.	TRBD2	TRBV5-4	TRBJ2-6	TGTGCCAGCAGCTTGACGACGACTTCAACGGGGGGGCTTGGGGCCAACGTCCTGACTTTC	CASSLTTTSTGGLGANVLTF
.	.	TRBV5-6	TRBJ2-1	TGTGCCAGCAGCTTGAGCCTTAAGCAGTTCTTC	CASSLSLKQFF
.	TRBD1	TRBV10-2	TRBJ1-2	TGCGCCAGCAGCCTGGACAGGGGCTATGGCTACACCTTC	CASSLDRGYGYTF
.	.	TRBV18	TRBJ2-7	TGTGCCAGCGGCTCCGGGACACCCTCCTACGAGCAGTACTTC	CASGSGTPSYEQYF
.	TRBD2	TRBV4-2	TRBJ2-3	TGTGCCACCGCGACTAGCGGGGTAGATCGTCGGACGCAGTATTTT	CATATSGVDRRTQYF
.	TRBD1	TRBV6-2/TRBV6-3	TRBJ1-5	TGTGCCAGCAGTTACGTTAGACAGGGGAATCAGCCCCAGCATTTT	CASSYVRQGNQPQHF
.	TRBD1	TRBV7-3	TRBJ1-4	TGTGCCAGCAGCTTAAGGAGGCTTGACAGGGGAAATGAAAAACTGTTTTTT	CASSLRRLDRGNEKLFF
.	.	TRBV6-5	TRBJ1-3	TGTGCCAGCAGCGCAACAGGTCTGTCTGGAAACACCATATATTTT	CASSATGLSGNTIYF
.	.	TRBV5-4	TRBJ2-2	TGTGCCAGCCATCAGGGGAACACCGGGGAGCTGTTTTTT	CASHQGNTGELFF
.	.	TRBV7-9	TRBJ1-1	TGTGCCAGCAGTTGGACCCAGGGAGGCACTGAAGCTTTCTTT	CASSWTQGGTEAFF
.	TRBD1	TRBV3-1/TRBV3-2	TRBJ1-2	TGTGCCAGCAGCCCCGACAGGGCCTATGGCTACACCTTC	CASSPDRAYGYTF
.	.	TRBV12-3/TRBV12-4	TRBJ1-1	TGTGCCAGCAGTTTACGCGGGGCCACTGAAGCTTTCTTT	CASSLRGATEAFF